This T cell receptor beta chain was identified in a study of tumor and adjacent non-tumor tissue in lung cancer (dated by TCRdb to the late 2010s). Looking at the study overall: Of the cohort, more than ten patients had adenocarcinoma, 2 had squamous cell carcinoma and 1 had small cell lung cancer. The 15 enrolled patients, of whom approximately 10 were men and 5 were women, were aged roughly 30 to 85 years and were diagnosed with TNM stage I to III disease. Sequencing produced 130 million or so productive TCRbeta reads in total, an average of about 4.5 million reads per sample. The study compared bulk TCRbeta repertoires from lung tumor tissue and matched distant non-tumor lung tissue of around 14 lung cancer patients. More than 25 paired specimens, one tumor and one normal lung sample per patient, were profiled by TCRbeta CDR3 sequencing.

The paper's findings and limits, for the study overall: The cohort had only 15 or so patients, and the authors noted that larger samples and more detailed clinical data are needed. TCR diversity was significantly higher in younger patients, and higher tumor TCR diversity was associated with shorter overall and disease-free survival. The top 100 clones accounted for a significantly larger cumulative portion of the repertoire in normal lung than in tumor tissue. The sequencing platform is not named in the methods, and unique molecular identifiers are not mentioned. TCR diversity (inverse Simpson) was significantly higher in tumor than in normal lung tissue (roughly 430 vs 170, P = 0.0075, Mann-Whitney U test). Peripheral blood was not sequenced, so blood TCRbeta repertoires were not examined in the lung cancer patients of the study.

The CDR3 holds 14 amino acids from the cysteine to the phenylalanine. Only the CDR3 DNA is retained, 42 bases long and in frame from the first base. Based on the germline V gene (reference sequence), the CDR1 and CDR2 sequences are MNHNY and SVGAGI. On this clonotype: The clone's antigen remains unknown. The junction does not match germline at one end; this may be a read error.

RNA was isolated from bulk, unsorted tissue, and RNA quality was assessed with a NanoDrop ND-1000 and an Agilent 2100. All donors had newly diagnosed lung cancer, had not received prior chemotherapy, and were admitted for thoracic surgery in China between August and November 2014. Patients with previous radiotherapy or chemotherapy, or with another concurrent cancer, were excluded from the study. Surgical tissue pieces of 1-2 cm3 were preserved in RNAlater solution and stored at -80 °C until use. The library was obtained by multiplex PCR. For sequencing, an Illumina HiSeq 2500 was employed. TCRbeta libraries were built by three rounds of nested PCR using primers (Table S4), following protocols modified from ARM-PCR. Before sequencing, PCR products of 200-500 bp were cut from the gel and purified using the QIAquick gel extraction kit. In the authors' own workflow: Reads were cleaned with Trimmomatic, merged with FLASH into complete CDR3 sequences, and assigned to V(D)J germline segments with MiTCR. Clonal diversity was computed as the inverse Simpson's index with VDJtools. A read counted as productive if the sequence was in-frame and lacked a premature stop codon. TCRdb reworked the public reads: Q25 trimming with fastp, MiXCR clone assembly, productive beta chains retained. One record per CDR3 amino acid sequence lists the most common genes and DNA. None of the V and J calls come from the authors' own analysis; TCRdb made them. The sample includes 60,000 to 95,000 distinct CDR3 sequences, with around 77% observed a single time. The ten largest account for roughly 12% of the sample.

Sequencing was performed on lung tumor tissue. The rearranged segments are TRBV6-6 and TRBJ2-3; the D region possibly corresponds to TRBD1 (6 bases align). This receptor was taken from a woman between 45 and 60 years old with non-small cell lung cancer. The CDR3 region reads CGSSVQGHTGTQYF. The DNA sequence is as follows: TGTGGCAGCAGTGTCCAGGGACACACAGGTACGCAGTATTTT.